A single sample is the source of the 24 T cell receptor beta chains below, sequenced in a study of neurological immune-mediated disorders. From the 5' RACE reads, TCRdb called clonotypes with MiXCR, one entry per CDR3 protein. The sample includes tens of thousands of distinct CDR3 sequences, 5.5% to 6.5% of them seen just once. Time point meaning: longitudinal time-point 2. The sequencing input was PBMCs. The receptors stem from an older woman with multiple sclerosis.

This clonotype was observed many times. V gene TRBV10-3 combines with J gene TRBJ2-1, with D maybe TRBD2 (8 bases). The CDR3 loop spans 16 amino acids. Per germline, CDR1 ENHRY and CDR2 SYGVKD. Trimming pared 9 bases from V and 7 bases from J, leaving 25 bases between. CDR3 sequence: CAISKGAGLGVNEQFF. The CDR3 DNA reads as TGTGCCATATCAAAGGGGGCGGGACTAGGAGTAAATGAGCAGTTCTTC.

This clonotype was found many times. This chain uses TRBV6-2 or TRBV6-3 with TRBJ2-3; 8 positions agree with TRBD2. Unmatched junction bases numbered 13, after V lost 4 bases and J lost 4 bases. Per germline, CDR1 MNHEY and CDR2 SVGEGT. There are 17 residues in the CDR3. This CDR3 reads CASSSQVGRVESDTQYF. CDR3 bases: TGTGCCAGCAGTTCCCAGGTCGGGAGGGTGGAATCAGATACGCAGTATTTT.

This clonotype turned up a few times. The CDR3 DNA reads as TGTGCCATCAGTCAACAAGAGACCCAGTACTTC. Its translation is CAISQQETQYF. V gene TRBV10-3 combines with J gene TRBJ2-5; no definite D call. The CDR3 runs 11 residues. The germline V gene encodes CDR1 ENHRY and CDR2 SYGVKD. With 5 bases removed from V and 2 bases from J, the gap between germline ends came to 3 bases.

This clonotype appeared many times. Written as DNA, the CDR3 is TGTGCCAGCAGTGACCCCGGGACAGGGGTAGGGTATGGCTACACCTTC. Amino acid sequence: CASSDPGTGVGYGYTF. V and J are TRBV25-1 and TRBJ1-2, with 10 bases matching TRBD1. Germline CDR1 MGHDK, CDR2 SYGVNS. Trimming took 3 bases from V and 5 from J; bases not matched to a gene: 9. CDR3 length: 16 amino acids.

This clonotype was observed a few times. The chain couples TRBV3-1 to TRBJ2-7, with 8 bases identical to TRBD1. The CDR3 consists of 15 residues. The germline V gene has CDR1 LGHDT and CDR2 YNNKEL (reference sequence). The junction had 10 bases not matched to a gene; V was cut back by 7 bases and J by 2 bases. CDR3 in DNA: TGTGCCAGCACGCCAAGAAACAGGGGGGCCTACGAGCAGTACTTC. Translating it yields CASTPRNRGAYEQYF.

In this sample, this clonotype turned up many times. The J gene is TRBJ2-5, the V gene TRBV7-9, with D perhaps matching TRBD2 (6 bases). V was clipped by 1 base and J by 2 bases, with 8 bases between them. This CDR3 has 14 amino acids. Germline CDR1 and CDR2: SEHNR and FQNEAQ (reference sequence). Here the CDR3 reads CASSLGGLQETQYF. The CDR3 nucleotides read TGTGCCAGCAGCTTAGGGGGACTGCAAGAGACCCAGTACTTC.

This clonotype came up many times. The chain recombines TRBV3-1 with TRBJ2-1; the D is unclear. The CDR3 loop spans 13 amino acids. The V end lost 1 base, the J end lost 12 bases, and 13 bases lay between the germline ends. Per germline, CDR1 LGHDT and CDR2 YNNKEL (reference sequence). DNA for the CDR3: TGTGCCAGCAGCCAAGTTAACACAGATGGGCAGTTCTTC. Its translation is CASSQVNTDGQFF.

This clonotype has at least ten counts. The rearrangement links TRBV29-1 to TRBJ2-1; TRBD1 matches at 8 bases. Germline trimming cut 7 bases from V and 6 bases from J; bases unmatched to any gene: 11. The CDR3 extends over 14 amino acids. Germline values: CDR1 SQVTM, CDR2 ANQGSEA. The CDR3 here is CSAPPGTGLNEQFF. CDR3 nucleotide sequence: TGCAGCGCCCCTCCGGGGACAGGACTCAATGAGCAGTTCTTC.

This clonotype has a count of ten or more. The V and J genes are TRBV29-1 and TRBJ2-2; D not certain. This CDR3 comprises 12 residues. Germline CDR1 SQVTM, CDR2 ANQGSEA. Between the trimmed V and J ends, which lost 3 bases and 3 bases, there was a span of 5 bases. The CDR3 reads CSVETDTGELFF. The CDR3 DNA reads TGCAGCGTTGAGACGGACACCGGGGAGCTGTTTTTT.

This clonotype has ten or more counts. The chain employs TRBV7-9 and TRBJ1-2; 8 bases are shared with TRBD1. This CDR3 is built from 15 residues. Germline CDR1 is SEHNR and CDR2 is FQNEAQ (reference sequence). The ends lost 0 bases at V and 4 bases at J; junction bases unmatched: 4. CDR3 sequence reads: CASSLAAGGGYGYTF. CDR3 nucleotide sequence: TGTGCCAGCAGCTTAGCGGCAGGGGGCGGCTATGGCTACACCTTC.

This clonotype was picked up many times. The chain links TRBV20-1 to TRBJ2-1; 7 positions agree with TRBD1. Germline lookup yields CDR1 DFQATT and CDR2 SNEGSKA (reference sequence). The CDR3 contains 12 residues. Trimming at V came to 5 bases and at J to 7 bases, leaving 5 bases not matched to a gene. This CDR3 reads CSADGQANEQFF. The DNA of the CDR3 is TGCAGTGCTGACGGACAGGCGAATGAGCAGTTCTTC.

This clonotype showed up many times. The chain has TRBV7-6 and TRBJ2-2; a weak D match, TRBD2 (6 bases). V lost 9 bases, J lost 6 bases, and 17 bases lay in between. The CDR3 extends over 14 amino acids. Germline V CDR1 and CDR2: SGHVS, FNYEAQ. As DNA, the CDR3 is TGTGCCAGTCAGCTTAGGACGGGGGCCGGGGAGCTGTTTTTT. The encoded protein is CASQLRTGAGELFF.

This clonotype was picked up many times. The chain's CDR3 is CASSWTAHEQFF. The CDR3 nucleotides are TGTGCCAGCAGCTGGACCGCCCATGAGCAGTTCTTC. The chain couples TRBV5-8 to TRBJ2-1, with D hard to call. Germline assignment: CDR1 SGHTS and CDR2 YDEGEE. The CDR3 covers 12 residues. Trimming left V 3 bases short and J 8 bases short, with 9 bases between.

This clonotype came up many times. The rearrangement joins TRBV5-1 to TRBJ2-7; D not certain. This CDR3 is built from 14 residues. Trimming pared 4 bases from V and 5 bases from J, leaving 16 bases between. CDR1 and CDR2 (germline): SGHRS, YFSETQ. DNA of the CDR3: TGCGCCAGCAGCACCGGACGCCCCCTAGACGAGCAGTACTTC. It encodes CASSTGRPLDEQYF.

This clonotype was recorded many times. The chain employs TRBV3-1 and TRBJ2-6; maybe TRBD1 (5 bases). This CDR3 is 15 amino acids long. Trimming shortened V by 4 bases and J by 0 bases, and 7 bases separated the two germline ends. The germline gives CDR1 LGHDT, CDR2 YNNKEL (reference sequence). This chain's CDR3 is CASSLRASGANVLTF. CDR3 DNA: TGTGCCAGCAGCCTCAGGGCCTCTGGGGCCAACGTCCTGACTTTC. The entire variable domain, with the rest obtained from reference TRBV3-1 and TRBJ2-6, is as follows: DTAVSQTPKYLVTQMGNDKSIKCEQNLGHDTMYWYKQDSKKFLKIMFSYNNKELIINETVPNRFSPKSPDKAHLNLHINSLELGDSAVYFCASSLRASGANVLTFGAGSRLTVL.

This clonotype was counted many times. V and J are TRBV29-1 and TRBJ2-5, with D unclear. The CDR3 extends over 10 amino acids. CDR1 is SQVTM and CDR2 is ANQGSEA in the germline V gene. Trimming took 4 bases from V and 4 from J, leaving 4 bases between them. CDR3: CSVGGETQYF. The CDR3 bases are TGCAGCGTTGGCGGAGAGACCCAGTACTTC.

This clonotype showed up many times. The V gene is TRBV4-1, the J gene TRBJ2-7; TRBD1 matches 10 bases. The V segment lost 2 bases and the J segment 2 bases; nucleotides outside the gene matches: 6. The CDR3 is made up of 16 amino acids. The V gene's germline CDR1 is MGHRA and CDR2 YSYEKL. In DNA form, the CDR3 reads TGCGCCAGCAGCCAACCGACAGGGGGCCAAACCTACGAGCAGTACTTC. This gives the protein CASSQPTGGQTYEQYF.

This clonotype was observed many times. The genes are TRBV20-1 and TRBJ2-7; TRBD1 is a possible D gene (6 bases). Germline assignment: CDR1 DFQATT and CDR2 SNEGSKA (reference sequence). Trimming shortened V by 3 bases and J by 0 bases, and 18 bases separated the two germline ends. The CDR3 spans 16 residues. The DNA for the CDR3 is TGCAGTGCTAGCCCCTACAGGGCTACAAGCTCCTACGAGCAGTACTTC. Encoded protein: CSASPYRATSSYEQYF.

This clonotype was detected only a few times. The chain combines TRBV7-9 with TRBJ1-2; D is unclear. Trimming removed 2 bases at V and 2 bases at J, with 15 bases between. The germline gives CDR1 SEHNR, CDR2 FQNEAQ (reference sequence). The CDR3 has 16 amino acids. The CDR3 reads CASSLTMEGLNYGYTF. The CDR3 DNA follows: TGTGCCAGCAGCTTAACCATGGAGGGATTAAACTATGGCTACACCTTC.

Ten or more counts support this clonotype. This sequence joins TRBV5-1 and TRBJ2-7; 7 bases align to TRBD1. This CDR3 contains 16 residues. The J segment lost 1 base and the V segment lost 3 bases, leaving 10 bases of the junction unmatched. The germline V gene encodes CDR1 SGHRS and CDR2 YFSETQ. The CDR3 spells CASSYGSGTVSYEQYF. The DNA for the CDR3 is TGCGCCAGCAGCTACGGTTCCGGGACAGTGTCCTACGAGCAGTACTTC.

This clonotype was observed a few times. The chain has TRBV10-2 and TRBJ1-6; D call uncertain. Germline CDR1 is WSHSY and CDR2 is SAAADI. This CDR3 spans 13 amino acids. Deletions cut 6 bases from V and 8 bases from J, with 11 bases between. The CDR3 region is CASRQNADSPLHF. DNA for the CDR3: TGCGCCAGCAGGCAAAACGCTGATTCACCCCTCCACTTT.

Many counts were recorded for this clonotype. This chain links TRBV20-1 with TRBJ2-1; no reliable D call. Germline CDR1 and CDR2: DFQATT and SNEGSKA (reference sequence). The V end lost 1 base, the J end lost 6 bases, and 13 bases lay between the germline ends. The CDR3 length is 14 residues. CDR3 bases: TGCAGTGCTAGAGCCCCCATCACAGTCAATGAGCAGTTCTTC. Protein: CSARAPITVNEQFF.

This clonotype was observed at least ten times. CDR3 in amino acids: CASSLRDSPTDTQYF. For the CDR3, the DNA is TGTGCCAGCAGTTTAAGGGACAGCCCCACAGATACGCAGTATTTT. J is TRBJ2-3 and V is TRBV6-5, with TRBD1 matching over 7 bases. V shed 4 bases, J shed 2 bases, and the junction held 6 bases outside the gene matches. The CDR3 has 15 residues. Germline V gives CDR1 MNHEY, CDR2 SVGAGI.

This clonotype was recorded at least ten times. The V gene is TRBV12-3 or TRBV12-4, the J gene TRBJ2-7; 7 bases align to TRBD1. This CDR3 spans 14 amino acids. V trimming: 7 bases; J trimming: 3 bases; junction bases outside the gene matches: 9. CDR3 in amino acids: CASTLPGTVYEQYF. CDR3 sequence (DNA): TGTGCCAGCACCCTTCCCGGGACAGTCTACGAGCAGTACTTC.